The source of this T cell receptor (beta chain) is a study of blood T cell repertoires in COVID-19 (TCRdb year 2020). Some background on the complete study: Samples covering the acute and convalescent phases of COVID-19 were provided by collaborators in the United States, Italy and Spain. The prospective study material was composed of cDNA or gDNA derived from T cells, B-cell-depleted T cells, or PBMCs. The dataset comprised deeply sampled blood TCRbeta repertoires from subjects exposed to, actively infected with, or recovered from COVID-19. The repertoires were made available in a free public database intended to serve as a resource for research on the immune response to SARS-CoV-2. The samples were drawn from the first 160 participants of the ongoing ImmuneRACE study and from 950 to 1,500 subjects provided by 6 global collaborators. Sample metadata almost always included a de-identified subject ID, COVID-19 status, age in years and sex. Where HLA class I and class II types were available, the types were taken from metadata supplied by the sample provider, not from assay-based typing.

What the authors observed across the whole study: The amount of clinical and demographic metadata varied by source and participant and was provided uncurated.

As for this clone: The specificity of this receptor is unknown. No much larger clonotype is one base removed from it; base qualities were not supplied.

The CDR3 measures 17 amino acids from cysteine to phenylalanine. Of all the DNA, just the CDR3 is kept, 51 bases in frame from base 1. V ends up 1 base short and J 0 bases short, with an unmatched junction base count of 5. CDR1 SGHTA and CDR2 FQGTGA were looked up in the germline V gene. The immunoSEQ Assay, a bias-controlled multiplex PCR, was used to amplify TCRbeta CDR3 regions from genomic DNA. In the original analysis: Nucleated cell counts per sample were estimated from amplification of reference gene primers within the assay. Sequence reads were collapsed and filtered to measure the absolute abundance of every unique TCRbeta CDR3 rearrangement. For each sample, productive Simpson clonality was calculated as the square root of Simpson's diversity index across productive rearrangements. The table was pulled from immuneACCESS by TCRdb, which kept in-frame rearrangements only. Such tables lose some clones; where checked, under half of the loss comes from unresolved V genes, and the rest has no known cause. That table furnishes V, J and clone size, whereas the DNA furnished D and trimming. Recorded for this sample are under 250,000 clones; 85% to 90% of them occurred a single time. More than 9% of the sample goes to the ten largest clones.

At one collaborating source in Seattle, patients were enrolled during active infection and were followed longitudinally through the course of disease. The collaborating institutions used their own protocols to collect whole blood in K2EDTA tubes. For TCRbeta analysis, collaborators shipped samples in one of three forms: frozen whole blood, isolated PBMCs, or DNA extracted from either of those sample types. The sequence was collected from a man aged 45-65 years with COVID-19, enrolled during active disease. Source material: peripheral blood. Recombination linked TRBV7-3 to TRBJ2-5; 10 bases in between match TRBD2. The base sequence is TGTGCCAGCAGCTTAAAGGGTAGCGGGAGGTACCAAGAGACCCAGTACTTC. It translates to CASSLKGSGRYQETQYF. The CDR3 plus the reference TRBV7-3 and TRBJ2-5 genes for the other parts give the full variable domain: GAGVSQTPSNKVTEKGKYVELRCDPISGHTALYWYRQSLGQGPEFLIYFQGTGAADDSGLPNDRFFAVRPEGSVSTLKIQRTERGDSAVYLCASSLKGSGRYQETQYFGPGTRLLVL.